Listed here are 8 T cell receptor beta chains from one sample, sequenced in a study of cytomegalovirus exposure and HLA in healthy donors. Researchers ran the PCR with 60 Vbeta and 13 Jbeta primers. TCRdb's table, derived via immunoSEQ multiplex PCR, lists solely in-frame clones and lacks some. The table includes about 130,000 clones, roughly 76% detected once. Input material: PBMCs. The origin of the receptors is a woman aged 55 to 70 in good health and CMV-seropositive.

As for this clone: Relative to the germline gene, one junction end is altered; a read error may explain this. This sequence joins TRBV7-7 and TRBJ2-1; D might be TRBD1 or TRBD2, each matching 7 bases. The CDR3 has 12 residues. CDR1 and CDR2 from the germline V gene are SSHAT and FNYEAQ (reference sequence). The CDR3 region has the DNA TGTGCTAGCAGGGGGGAGGGTAATGAGCAGTTCTTC. Translating gives CASRGEGNEQFF.

V usage is TRBV4-3 and J usage is TRBJ2-7; possible D gene TRBD2, 6 bases. Germline values: CDR1 LGHNA, CDR2 YSLEER. CDR3 length equals 16 residues. V shed 1 base and J shed 6 bases, with 19 bases lying between them. This chain's CDR3 is CASSQVFAGRRGEQYF. Written as DNA, the CDR3 is TGCGCCAGCAGCCAAGTGTTTGCGGGGCGACGCGGCGAGCAGTACTTC.

This clone was detected a few times. The chain recombines TRBV19 with TRBJ1-2; 9 nucleotides agree with TRBD1. This CDR3 has 15 residues. Germline values: CDR1 LNHDA, CDR2 SQIVND (reference sequence). Trimming removed 6 bases from V and 2 bases from J; junction bases left unmatched: 7. CDR3 loop: CASRSRTGENYGYTF. The DNA for the CDR3 is TGTGCCAGTAGATCGAGGACAGGGGAAAACTATGGCTACACCTTC.

The genes are TRBV5-1 and TRBJ2-2; a possible D gene is TRBD2 (6 bases). Germline loops: CDR1 SGHRS, CDR2 YFSETQ. Trimming removed 0 bases from V and 6 bases from J, with 12 bases in between. The CDR3 is 15 amino acids. CDR3 nucleotides: TGCGCCAGCAGCTTGGATCGGAGGGCAGCCGGGGAGCTGTTTTTT. It yields the protein CASSLDRRAAGELFF. Together with reference TRBV5-1 and TRBJ2-2, the CDR3 gives the full variable domain: KAGVTQTPRYLIKTRGQQVTLSCSPISGHRSVSWYQQTPGQGLQFLFEYFSETQRNKGNFPGRFSGRQFSNSRSEMNVSTLELGDSALYLCASSLDRRAAGELFFGEGSRLTVL.

This chain uses TRBV19 with TRBJ2-1; TRBD2 agrees at 7 bases. V dropped 3 bases and J dropped 7; count of bases not matched to a gene: 3. CDR1 is LNHDA and CDR2 is SQIVND in the germline V gene (reference sequence). The CDR3 is made up of 13 amino acids. For the CDR3, the DNA is TGTGCCAGTAGTATCGGGGGGAATAATGAGCAGTTCTTC. It specifies CASSIGGNNEQFF.

This clone appeared a few times. The J gene is TRBJ1-2, the V gene TRBV5-1, with a weak D call TRBD1 (6 bases). CDR1 is SGHRS and CDR2 is YFSETQ in the germline V gene. Trimming took 4 bases from V and 7 from J, leaving 26 bases between them. This CDR3 is built from 17 residues. The CDR3 DNA follows: TGCGCCAGCAGCCCGTCGTTTGCAGGGGATGGGGGTATTGGCTACACCTTC. It translates to CASSPSFAGDGGIGYTF.

The V gene is TRBV11-2, the J gene TRBJ1-5; D remains unclear. This CDR3 is 14 amino acids long. Germline V lookup: CDR1 SGHAT, CDR2 FQNNGV. Trimming pared 1 base from V and 6 bases from J, leaving 10 bases between. CDR3: CASSLADAGQPQHF. The CDR3 DNA sequence: TGTGCCAGCAGCTTAGCGGATGCAGGTCAGCCCCAGCATTTT.

The V call is TRBV27, the J call TRBJ2-3; D not certain. Germline CDR1 MNHEY, CDR2 SMNVEV (reference sequence). This CDR3 region has 14 residues. The ends were cut back, 6 bases at V and 2 bases at J, with 12 bases in the middle. The CDR3, as DNA: TGTGCCAGCAGAGTAGCACCCTACACAGATACGCAGTATTTT. This codes for CASRVAPYTDTQYF.